This TCR beta chain is drawn from a study of cytomegalovirus exposure and HLA in healthy donors. Study in general: Out of about 410 genotyped donors, roughly 80% belonged to the Caucasian-associated ancestry cluster. Broader study findings: Earlier findings revealed that most TCR beta V segments proved productive either about 87% or about 30% of the time. TCR beta sequences reportedly predicted most subjects' HLA-A and HLA-B alleles accurately. Relative to equally common others, HLA-associated TCR beta chains showed greater clonal expansion in a later analysis.

The CDR3 has 15 amino acids. From germline, CDR1 is KGHSH and CDR2 LQKENI. V lost 3 bases and J lost 0; bases outside the gene matches: 4. About this clone itself: What it binds is unknown.

Researchers ran the PCR with 60 Vbeta and 13 Jbeta primers. Data came from immunoSEQ multiplex PCR; TCRdb stores just in-frame clones and leaves some out. Of under 150,000 clones in the sample, approximately 78% were seen once. Sequenced sample: PBMCs. This chain joins TRBV18 and TRBJ2-7; 8 bases line up with TRBD2. The sequence was collected from a man in his forties or fifties in good health and CMV-seropositive. The CDR3 loop is CASSPRTSSSYEQYF. The CDR3 DNA follows: TGTGCCAGCTCACCTCGGACTAGCAGCTCCTACGAGCAGTACTTC.